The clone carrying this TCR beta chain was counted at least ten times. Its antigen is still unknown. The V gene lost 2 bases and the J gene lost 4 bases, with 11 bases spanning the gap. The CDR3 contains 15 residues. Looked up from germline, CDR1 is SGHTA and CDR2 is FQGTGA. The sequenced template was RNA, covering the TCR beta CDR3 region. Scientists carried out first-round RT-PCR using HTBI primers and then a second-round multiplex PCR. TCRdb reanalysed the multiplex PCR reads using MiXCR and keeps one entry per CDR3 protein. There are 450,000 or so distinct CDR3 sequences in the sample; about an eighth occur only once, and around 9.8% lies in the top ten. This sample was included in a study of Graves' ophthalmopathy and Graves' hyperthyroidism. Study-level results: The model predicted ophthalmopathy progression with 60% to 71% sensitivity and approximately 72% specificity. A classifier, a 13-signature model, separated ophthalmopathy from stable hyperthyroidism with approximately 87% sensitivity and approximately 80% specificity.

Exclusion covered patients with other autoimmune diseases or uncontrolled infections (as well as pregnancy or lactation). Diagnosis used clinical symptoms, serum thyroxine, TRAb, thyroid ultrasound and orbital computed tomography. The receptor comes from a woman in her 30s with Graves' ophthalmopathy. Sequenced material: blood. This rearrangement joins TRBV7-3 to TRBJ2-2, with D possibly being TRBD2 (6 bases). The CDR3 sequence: CASSLGAAGTGELFF. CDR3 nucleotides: TGTGCCAGCAGCTTAGGCGCAGCGGGCACCGGGGAGCTGTTTTTT.